This passage covers 32 T cell receptor beta chains from one sample sequenced in a study of shared clonotypes between healthy human individuals. Measured with immunoSEQ multiplex PCR; TCRdb has only the in-frame clones, and not every one. Of under 1,900,000 clones listed, just under 99% were seen once; the top ten hold over 0.3%. Sequenced sample: naive CD4+ T cells sorted from blood. Subset defined: CD45RA+ positively selected. All receptors derive from a young man in good health.

The chain has TRBV18 and TRBJ2-7; D may correspond to TRBD1 or TRBD2 (6 bases each). Germline loops: CDR1 KGHSH, CDR2 LQKENI. Trimming stripped 6 bases from V and 5 bases from J, with 20 bases between. The CDR3 sequence is 15 residues long. The CDR3 DNA is TGTGCCAGCTCGACGGTGGGGGGCGGACAAAACGAGCAGTACTTC. Translation: CASSTVGGGQNEQYF.

The V call is TRBV18, the J call TRBJ1-4, with TRBD1 as a possible D gene (5 bases). V was trimmed by 0 bases and J by 8 bases, leaving 10 bases between them. CDR3 length: 14 residues. Germline CDR1 is KGHSH and CDR2 is LQKENI. The CDR3 spells CASSPPGAREKLFF. As DNA, the CDR3 is TGTGCCAGCTCACCACCAGGGGCCCGGGAAAAACTGTTTTTT.

The V gene is TRBV15, the J gene TRBJ2-3; 7 nucleotides agree with TRBD1. J lost 3 bases, V lost 3 bases, and 0 bases had no gene match. Per germline, CDR1 LNHNV and CDR2 YYDKDF (reference sequence). The CDR3 contains 13 residues. The CDR3 nucleotides read TGTGCCACCAGCAGGGGACAGACAGATACGCAGTATTTT. This gives the protein CATSRGQTDTQYF. Complete variable domain (other parts from reference TRBV15 and TRBJ2-3): DAMVIQNPRYQVTQFGKPVTLSCSQTLNHNVMYWYQQKSSQAPKLLFHYYDKDFNNEADTPDNFQSRRPNTSFCFLDIRSPGLGDTAMYLCATSRGQTDTQYFGPGTRLTVL.

This clone came up once. This chain joins TRBV5-5 and TRBJ2-7; no definite D call. Germline-derived CDR1 and CDR2 are SGHKS and YYEKEE (reference sequence). Trimming removed 0 bases from V and 6 bases from J, with 13 bases in between. The CDR3 loop spans 14 amino acids. CDR3 DNA sequence: TGTGCCAGCAGCTTGGCCTCCCAGAGGAGCGAGCAGTACTTC. Encoded protein: CASSLASQRSEQYF.

The chain uses TRBV28 and TRBJ1-5; the D gene is possibly TRBD1 (5 bases). Trimming took 9 bases from V and 5 from J, leaving 14 bases between them. This CDR3 region has 13 residues. Germline CDR1 is MDHEN and CDR2 is SYDVKM. CDR3 protein: CASVRAWDQPQHF. In DNA form, the CDR3 reads TGTGCCAGTGTCAGGGCTTGGGATCAGCCCCAGCATTTT.

V and J are TRBV28 and TRBJ1-5; TRBD1 agrees at 8 bases. CDR3 length: 16 residues. Germline CDR1 MDHEN, CDR2 SYDVKM. J was trimmed by 0 bases and V by 6 bases; bases with no gene match: 7. DNA for the CDR3: TGTGCCAGCAGAGATCAGACAGGGGATAGCAATCAGCCCCAGCATTTT. Protein: CASRDQTGDSNQPQHF.

In its sample, this clone was seen once. The chain couples TRBV7-2 to TRBJ2-2; either TRBD1 or TRBD2 may fit D (5 bases each). The V and J ends lost 5 bases and 8 bases respectively, with 21 bases between them. There are 16 residues in the CDR3. Germline V lookup: CDR1 SGHTA, CDR2 FQGNSA. CDR3 in amino acids: CASSLQEGQLGGELFF. The DNA for the CDR3 is TGTGCCAGCAGCCTCCAAGAGGGGCAGTTAGGTGGGGAGCTGTTTTTT.

The gene calls are TRBV5-5 and TRBJ1-5; the D is unclear. Germline CDR1 reads SGHKS; CDR2 reads YYEKEE (reference sequence). The V gene lost 0 bases and the J gene lost 0 bases, with 7 bases spanning the gap. The length of the CDR3 is 15 residues. The chain's CDR3 is CASSLEDYSNQPQHF. The CDR3 coding sequence is TGTGCCAGCAGCTTGGAAGATTATAGCAATCAGCCCCAGCATTTT.

The chain employs TRBV19 and TRBJ1-5; maybe TRBD1 (5 bases). CDR3 length equals 13 residues. Germline CDR1 LNHDA, CDR2 SQIVND (reference sequence). With 7 bases removed from V and 6 bases from J, the gap between germline ends came to 13 bases. As DNA, the CDR3 is TGTGCCAGTATATCGGGGGGAGGTCAGCCCCAGCATTTT. Translated, it gives CASISGGGQPQHF.

This clone came up once. The gene calls are TRBV25-1 and TRBJ1-1, with no clear D. This CDR3 is 12 amino acids long. Germline V gene lookup returns CDR1 MGHDK and CDR2 SYGVNS. Trimming removed 2 bases from V and 1 base from J, with 2 bases in between. In DNA, the CDR3 is TGTGCCAGCAGTGAACCGAACACTGAAGCTTTCTTT. Its protein is CASSEPNTEAFF.

J is TRBJ2-7 and V is TRBV5-6; 9 bases align to TRBD1. Trimming cost V 3 bases and J 2 bases; bases outside gene matches: 3. The CDR3 contains 14 residues. Germline values: CDR1 SGHDT, CDR2 YYEEEE. CDR3 loop: CASSWGQGAYEQYF. DNA for the CDR3: TGTGCCAGCAGCTGGGGACAGGGAGCCTACGAGCAGTACTTC.

J is TRBJ2-5 and V is TRBV12-5; 7 bases map to TRBD1. V was pared by 2 bases and J by 7 bases, with 10 bases of the junction left unmatched. This CDR3 region has 15 residues. CDR1 is LGHNT and CDR2 is FRNRAP in the germline V gene. Here the CDR3 DNA reads TGTGCTAGTGGTTTGATGACAGGGTCCCCAGCGACCCAGTACTTC. It translates to CASGLMTGSPATQYF.

The rearrangement uses TRBV10-2 and TRBJ2-1; possibly TRBD1 for D (6 bases). This CDR3 has 15 amino acids. V shed 5 bases and J shed 2 bases, with 13 bases lying between them. Germline-derived CDR1 and CDR2 are WSHSY and SAAADI. The CDR3 protein is CASSTTGYPYNEQFF. The CDR3 nucleotides read TGCGCCAGCAGTACGACAGGCTACCCCTACAATGAGCAGTTCTTC.

This rearrangement joins TRBV5-6 to TRBJ1-4; 8 bases map to TRBD1. This CDR3 is 15 amino acids long. Trimming at V came to 3 bases and at J to 8 bases, leaving 9 bases not matched to a gene. Germline V CDR1 and CDR2: SGHDT, YYEEEE. The chain's CDR3 is CASSWPGQDDEKLFF. The CDR3 nucleotides are TGTGCCAGCAGCTGGCCGGGACAGGATGACGAAAAACTGTTTTTT. The full variable domain, rest sourced from reference TRBV5-6 and TRBJ1-4, is DAGVTQSPTHLIKTRGQQVTLRCSPKSGHDTVSWYQQALGQGPQFIFQYYEEEERQRGNFPDRFSGHQFPNYSSELNVNALLLGDSALYLCASSWPGQDDEKLFFGSGTQLSVL.

For the CDR3, the DNA is TGCGCCACCCGACCCGGCGGGAGGACTACCGGGGAGCTGTTTTTT. It is translated as CATRPGGRTTGELFF. This chain connects TRBV5-1 to TRBJ2-2; 8 bases are shared with TRBD2. J gave up 5 bases and V 9 bases, and 12 bases lay outside the gene matches. This CDR3 spans 15 amino acids. CDR1 is SGHRS and CDR2 is YFSETQ in the germline V gene.

V gene TRBV18 combines with J gene TRBJ2-1; no reliable D call. V was trimmed by 6 bases and J by 1 base, leaving 7 bases between them. CDR1 KGHSH and CDR2 LQKENI come from the germline V gene. This CDR3 is 13 amino acids long. CDR3 loop: CASSDASYNEQFF. CDR3 in DNA: TGTGCCAGCTCCGACGCTTCCTACAATGAGCAGTTCTTC.

The chain is built from TRBV7-6 and TRBJ2-6; 10 bases are a match to TRBD1. The germline gives CDR1 SGHVS, CDR2 FNYEAQ. J was trimmed by 1 base and V by 4 bases; bases with no gene match: 16. This CDR3 is built from 21 residues. As DNA, the CDR3 is TGTGCCAGCAGCTCCCTACGCCGGGACAGGGGAGGACAATCTGGGGCCAACGTCCTGACTTTC. Protein sequence: CASSSLRRDRGGQSGANVLTF.

The CDR3 spells CASSVVAQSSSYNEQFF. As DNA, the CDR3 is TGTGCCAGCAGCGTAGTGGCCCAGAGCAGTTCCTACAATGAGCAGTTCTTC. The V and J genes are TRBV9 and TRBJ2-1; D is unclear. V lost 0 bases and J 1 base, leaving 14 bases between the germline ends. There are 17 residues in the CDR3. Germline CDR1 is SGDLS and CDR2 is YYNGEE.

The V gene is TRBV28, the J gene TRBJ1-3, with a tentative D call TRBD1 (5 bases). The germline V gene has CDR1 MDHEN and CDR2 SYDVKM. Trimming shortened V by 8 bases and J by 4 bases, and 12 bases separated the two germline ends. The CDR3 has 13 amino acids. The CDR3 reads CASSIGDGNTIYF. The CDR3, as DNA: TGTGCCAGCTCTATAGGGGACGGAAACACCATATATTTT.

Turning to this clone: The same CDR3 can be traced to other DNA sequences in this sample. This chain connects TRBV18 to TRBJ1-3; D call uncertain. V dropped 3 bases and J dropped 1 base, with 7 bases sitting between them. The germline V gene has CDR1 KGHSH and CDR2 LQKENI. The CDR3 contains 14 residues. CDR3 DNA: TGTGCCAGCTCACCTTTGCTTTCTGGAAACACCATATATTTT. As protein: CASSPLLSGNTIYF.

The CDR3 here is CASSILGVLSTDTQYF. CDR3 DNA sequence: TGCGCCAGCAGCATCCTTGGGGTACTTAGCACAGATACGCAGTATTTT. The rearrangement joins TRBV5-1 to TRBJ2-3; D remains unclear. The length of the CDR3 is 16 residues. CDR1 and CDR2 (germline): SGHRS, YFSETQ. V was pared by 4 bases and J by 0 bases, with 15 bases between.

The chain uses TRBV7-6 and TRBJ2-1, with 7 bases identical to TRBD1. The germline V gene encodes CDR1 SGHVS and CDR2 FNYEAQ. CDR3 length: 14 residues. With 5 bases clipped from V and 3 bases from J, the junction kept 4 bases outside the gene matches. The CDR3 DNA sequence: TGTGCCAGCAGCGTCCGGGACAGCTACAATGAGCAGTTCTTC. This sequence encodes CASSVRDSYNEQFF.

V gene TRBV5-1 combines with J gene TRBJ2-3; D uncertain. This CDR3 region has 16 residues. V gave up 0 bases and J gave up 1 base, with 12 bases separating them. Germline CDR1 reads SGHRS; CDR2 reads YFSETQ. CDR3 loop: CASSLARAFRTDTQYF. DNA for the CDR3: TGCGCCAGCAGCTTGGCCCGGGCCTTCCGCACAGATACGCAGTATTTT.

This sequence joins TRBV28 and TRBJ2-3; 7 positions match TRBD1. The V gene end was trimmed by 1 base and the J gene end by 2 bases; junction bases not matched to a gene: 3. This CDR3 comprises 15 residues. Germline-derived CDR1 and CDR2 are MDHEN and SYDVKM. The CDR3 reads CASSLSTGFTDTQYF. The CDR3 DNA is TGTGCCAGCAGTTTATCGACAGGGTTCACAGATACGCAGTATTTT. The full variable domain, with the rest looked up from reference TRBV28 and TRBJ2-3, is DVKVTQSSRYLVKRTGEKVFLECVQDMDHENMFWYRQDPGLGLRLIYFSYDVKMKEKGDIPEGYSVSREKKERFSLILESASTNQTSMYLCASSLSTGFTDTQYFGPGTRLTVL.

Remarks on this clone: The sample holds other DNA sequences that translate to the same CDR3. The chain combines TRBV9 with TRBJ1-1; no reliable D call. V lost 1 base, J lost 0 bases, and 4 bases lay in between. This CDR3 has 13 amino acids. In germline, CDR1 is SGDLS, CDR2 YYNGEE. The CDR3 reads CASSVSLNTEAFF. In DNA, the CDR3 is TGTGCCAGCAGCGTATCGCTGAACACTGAAGCTTTCTTT.

The chain couples TRBV5-1 to TRBJ2-7, with 7 nucleotides matching TRBD2. The ends lost 5 bases at V and 3 bases at J; junction bases unmatched: 5. The germline gives CDR1 SGHRS, CDR2 YFSETQ. The CDR3 is 13 residues long. DNA of the CDR3: TGCGCCAGCAGAGGTTCGGGAGGCTACGAGCAGTACTTC. Translating it yields CASRGSGGYEQYF.

The chain joins TRBV7-8 to TRBJ1-2; TRBD1 might be the D (6 bases). Germline V CDR1 and CDR2: SGHVS, FQNEAQ. With 2 bases removed from V and 4 bases from J, the gap between germline ends came to 17 bases. The CDR3 has 16 residues. The CDR3 reads CASSLSGGPLGYGYTF. The CDR3 DNA is TGTGCCAGCAGCTTAAGCGGGGGGCCCCTAGGCTATGGCTACACCTTC.

The chain recombines TRBV7-9 with TRBJ2-3, with 12 nucleotides matching TRBD2. Losses at the gene ends were 4 bases for V and 4 bases for J; bases not matched to a gene: 12. Germline V lookup: CDR1 SEHNR, CDR2 FQNEAQ (reference sequence). This CDR3 has 18 amino acids. The CDR3 loop reads CASSSLASGRATPDTQYF. In DNA, the CDR3 is TGTGCCAGCAGCTCTCTTGCTAGCGGGAGGGCCACCCCAGATACGCAGTATTTT. Full variable domain (remainder filled in from reference TRBV7-9 and TRBJ2-3): DTGVSQNPRHKITKRGQNVTFRCDPISEHNRLYWYRQTLGQGPEFLTYFQNEAQLEKSRLLSDRFSAERPKGSFSTLEIQRTEQGDSAMYLCASSSLASGRATPDTQYFGPGTRLTVL.

The chain has TRBV19 and TRBJ2-5; TRBD1 might be the D (6 bases). Trimming took off 3 bases at V and 5 bases at J, with 7 bases between the two ends. The CDR3 totals 12 residues. Germline V gene lookup returns CDR1 LNHDA and CDR2 SQIVND (reference sequence). The CDR3 loop reads CASSMRGETQYF. In nucleotides, the CDR3 is TGTGCCAGTAGTATGAGGGGGGAGACCCAGTACTTC.

The rearrangement links TRBV28 to TRBJ1-1; D gene ambiguous. The germline gives CDR1 MDHEN, CDR2 SYDVKM. The V gene lost 7 bases and the J gene lost 0 bases, with 6 bases spanning the gap. The CDR3 extends over 12 amino acids. CDR3 loop: CASKRLNTEAFF. The CDR3 coding sequence is TGTGCCAGCAAACGTCTGAACACTGAAGCTTTCTTT.

This chain uses TRBV7-9 with TRBJ2-5; D could derive from TRBD1 or TRBD2 (5 bases each). The CDR3 has 14 amino acids. V lost 5 bases and J lost 0, with 10 bases in between. In germline, CDR1 is SEHNR, CDR2 FQNEAQ (reference sequence). This CDR3 reads CASSPGTNQETQYF. DNA for the CDR3: TGTGCCAGCAGCCCCGGGACCAACCAAGAGACCCAGTACTTC. Full variable domain (missing parts from reference TRBV7-9 and TRBJ2-5): DTGVSQNPRHKITKRGQNVTFRCDPISEHNRLYWYRQTLGQGPEFLTYFQNEAQLEKSRLLSDRFSAERPKGSFSTLEIQRTEQGDSAMYLCASSPGTNQETQYFGPGTRLLVL.

This rearrangement joins TRBV5-4 to TRBJ2-5; weak D call: TRBD1 (5 bases). The CDR3 runs to 13 residues. Germline CDR1 and CDR2: SGHNT and YYREEE (reference sequence). Trimming removed 0 bases at V and 5 bases at J, with 8 bases between. CDR3: CASSLVKGETQYF. The CDR3 bases are TGTGCCAGCAGCTTGGTTAAGGGGGAGACCCAGTACTTC.